Here is one TCR beta chain with its context. Its specificity is unknown. The data were taken from a study of glioma-infiltrating T cells. Amplification of TCR alpha and beta CDR3 regions from RNA used iRepertoire nested multiplex PCR. TCRdb passed the multiplex PCR reads through MiXCR, listing each CDR3 protein once. Of roughly 190,000 distinct CDR3 sequences listed, around 30% are singletons. With V trimmed by 1 base and J by 7 bases, 11 bases remained unmatched. There are 16 residues in the CDR3. The V gene's germline CDR1 is LNHNV and CDR2 YYDKDF (reference sequence). Notes on the study in general: Gliomas, especially low-grade, showed above-expected tissue-blood divergence; non-neoplastic patients showed below. Tissue and blood shared very few CDR3 sequences.

Sequencing input: glioma tissue, nonneoplastic brain tissue, or PBMCs (not recorded which). This clonotype originated in a human donor with low-grade glioma or glioblastoma, undergoing nonglioma brain surgery, or in good health (not recorded which). The J gene is TRBJ2-7, the V gene TRBV15; 9 nucleotides agree with TRBD1. CDR3 region: CATSRAHRDRVREQYF. The CDR3 DNA follows: TGTGCCACCAGCAGAGCCCACCGGGACAGGGTAAGGGAGCAGTACTTC.